These 24 T cell receptor beta chains were all obtained from the same sample, sequenced in a study of blood T cell repertoires in COVID-19. Data came from immunoSEQ multiplex PCR; TCRdb stores just in-frame clones and leaves some out. The sample gives some 190,000 clones, about four fifths of which show up once; approximately 3% is in the top ten. The sample was PBMCs or T cells enriched from blood (not recorded which). These TCRs come from a woman in her 30s who had been exposed to COVID-19.

The rearrangement joins TRBV18 to TRBJ2-7; D is ambiguous. This CDR3 has 12 amino acids. Germline CDR1 KGHSH, CDR2 LQKENI. Trimming took off 6 bases at V and 3 bases at J, with 9 bases between the two ends. In DNA, the CDR3 is TGTGCCAGCTCTCCAAATAACTACGAGCAGTACTTC. Translation: CASSPNNYEQYF. Filled out from reference TRBV18 and TRBJ2-7, the complete variable domain reads NAGVMQNPRHLVRRRGQEARLRCSPMKGHSHVYWYRQLPEEGLKFMVYLQKENIIDESGMPKERFSAEFPKEGPSILRIQQVVRGDSAAYFCASSPNNYEQYFGPGTRLTVT.

The CDR3: CATTERDRGTDTQYF. The CDR3 nucleotides read TGTGCCACTACGGAACGGGACAGAGGCACAGATACGCAGTATTTT. This sequence joins TRBV19 and TRBJ2-3; 7 nucleotides match TRBD1. V shed 10 bases and J 1 base; nucleotides not matched to a gene: 11. Germline V lookup: CDR1 LNHDA, CDR2 SQIVND (reference sequence). The CDR3 is made up of 15 amino acids.

V is TRBV13 and J is TRBJ1-3, with a possible D match to TRBD1 (6 bases). Germline assignment: CDR1 PRHDT and CDR2 FYEKMQ (reference sequence). This CDR3 is 14 amino acids long. The V and J ends lost 3 bases and 8 bases respectively, with 14 bases between them. The CDR3 reads CASSFGGIRDTIYF. CDR3 DNA: TGTGCCAGCAGCTTTGGGGGCATCCGGGACACCATATATTTT.

V and J are TRBV29-1 and TRBJ1-1, with a tentative D call TRBD1 (6 bases). V was cut by 5 bases and J by 4 bases, with 14 bases left in between. This CDR3 comprises 13 residues. Germline loops: CDR1 SQVTM, CDR2 ANQGSEA. The CDR3 loop reads CSVWGGDTTEAFF. CDR3 coding DNA: TGCAGCGTTTGGGGGGGGGACACCACTGAAGCTTTCTTT.

This CDR3 reads CASSLSSTDTQYF. The DNA of the CDR3 is TGTGCCAGCAGTTTATCGTCCACAGATACGCAGTATTTT. The V call is TRBV12-3 or TRBV12-4, the J call TRBJ2-3, with D hard to call. There are 13 residues in the CDR3. The V end was cut by 2 bases, the J end by 2 bases, with 5 bases between.

This sequence joins TRBV2 and TRBJ2-7; D is possibly TRBD1 (6 bases). Germline CDR1 SNHLY, CDR2 FYNNEI. Trimming stripped 6 bases from V and 3 bases from J, with 12 bases between. The CDR3 sequence is 13 residues long. Written as DNA, the CDR3 is TGTGCCAGCAGCGCAGGGACAAACTACGAGCAGTACTTC. Translation gives CASSAGTNYEQYF.

The J gene is TRBJ1-5, the V gene TRBV3-1 (or the pseudogene TRBV3-2), with D perhaps TRBD1 (6 bases). Per germline, CDR1 LGHDT and CDR2 YNNKEL (reference sequence). Between the trimmed V and J ends, which lost 0 bases and 3 bases, there was a span of 15 bases. The CDR3 is made up of 17 amino acids. CDR3 sequence: CASSQDLGRGLNQPQHF. DNA of the CDR3: TGTGCCAGCAGCCAAGATCTAGGCAGGGGCCTCAATCAGCCCCAGCATTTT.

As regards this clone: An end of the junction does not agree with germline; a read error may underlie this. The chain uses TRBV12-3 or TRBV12-4 and TRBJ1-2; no clear D. CDR3 size: 12 residues. The CDR3 here is CASSLNLRSVAF. The CDR3 nucleotides are TGTGCCAGCAGTTTAAATCTGAGATCGGTGGCCTTC.

J is TRBJ1-1 and V is TRBV7-2, with 8 bases identical to TRBD1. CDR1 SGHTA and CDR2 FQGNSA come from the germline V gene. Germline trimming cut 5 bases from V and 5 bases from J; bases unmatched to any gene: 7. The CDR3 is 14 amino acids. The CDR3 DNA follows: TGTGCCAGCAGCCCCAGACAGGGGAGGACTGAAGCTTTCTTT. Protein product: CASSPRQGRTEAFF.

The chain uses TRBV7-2 and TRBJ1-2; weak D call: TRBD1 (5 bases). CDR1 and CDR2 (germline): SGHTA, FQGNSA. Trimming left V 1 base short and J 2 bases short, with 11 bases between. The CDR3 has 15 residues. The chain's CDR3 is CASSLDLAGNYGYTF. The CDR3 region has the DNA TGTGCCAGCAGCTTAGATCTGGCAGGGAACTATGGCTACACCTTC.

V gene TRBV6-5 combines with J gene TRBJ1-2; D may be TRBD1 (6 bases). The CDR3 is 14 amino acids. Germline assignment: CDR1 MNHEY and CDR2 SVGAGI. Trimming pared 0 bases from V and 6 bases from J, leaving 11 bases between. The CDR3 protein is CASSYSSYRDGYTF. DNA of the CDR3: TGTGCCAGCAGTTACTCGAGTTACAGGGATGGCTACACCTTC.

The rearrangement joins TRBV27 to TRBJ1-2; 9 bases line up with TRBD1. CDR1 and CDR2 (germline): MNHEY, SMNVEV (reference sequence). V dropped 0 bases and J dropped 4; count of bases not matched to a gene: 3. The CDR3 totals 15 residues. CDR3 loop: CASSLSGTGFYGYTF. In nucleotides, the CDR3 is TGTGCCAGCAGTTTATCGGGGACAGGGTTCTATGGCTACACCTTC.

This clone was seen a few times. CDR3 in amino acids: CASSRGQINEKLFF. CDR3 nucleotide sequence: TGTGCCAGCAGCCGTGGGCAGATTAATGAAAAACTGTTTTTT. The V and J genes are TRBV14 and TRBJ1-4; D remains unclear. Germline CDR1 SGHDN, CDR2 FVKESK. The CDR3 is 14 amino acids. Trimming cost V 4 bases and J 4 bases, with 10 bases left between them. Variable domain in full (rest from reference TRBV14 and TRBJ1-4): EAGVTQFPSHSVIEKGQTVTLRCDPISGHDNLYWYRRVMGKEIKFLLHFVKESKQDESGMPNNRFLAERTGGTYSTLKVQPAELEDSGVYFCASSRGQINEKLFFGSGTQLSVL.

This chain uses TRBV27 with TRBJ2-7, with TRBD1 matching 9 bases. Germline V CDR1 and CDR2: MNHEY, SMNVEV (reference sequence). The CDR3 is made up of 17 amino acids. After removal of 6 bases from V and 6 bases from J, the junction contained 18 bases not matched to a gene. The CDR3 region has the DNA TGTGCCAGCAGCCAGAGACAGGGGGGGAACCTACTCTTCGAGCAGTACTTC. It codes for CASSQRQGGNLLFEQYF.

V and J are TRBV9 and TRBJ2-3; D gene ambiguous. The V end lost 3 bases, the J end lost 1 base, and 15 bases lay between the germline ends. The CDR3 extends over 16 amino acids. Germline V gives CDR1 SGDLS, CDR2 YYNGEE. The DNA of the CDR3 is TGTGCCAGCAGCGCTTTATCGAGTTTCGGCACAGATACGCAGTATTTT. Protein product: CASSALSSFGTDTQYF.

The chain couples TRBV19 to TRBJ1-5, with D possibly TRBD1 on 6 matching bases. The germline V gene has CDR1 LNHDA and CDR2 SQIVND (reference sequence). Trimming removed 4 bases at V and 5 bases at J, with 18 bases between. The CDR3 consists of 16 residues. The CDR3 DNA sequence: TGTGCCAGTAGTACACAACGGACAGTTTGGGATCAGCCCCAGCATTTT. Residues: CASSTQRTVWDQPQHF.

This sequence joins TRBV5-5 and TRBJ2-1; 8 nucleotides match TRBD2. Germline V CDR1 and CDR2: SGHKS, YYEKEE (reference sequence). The V and J ends lost 6 bases and 4 bases, in that order; junction bases with no gene match: 6. This CDR3 comprises 14 residues. DNA for the CDR3: TGTGCCAGCATCCCCGCGGGGGGATACAATGAGCAGTTCTTC. Protein product: CASIPAGGYNEQFF. Using reference TRBV5-5 and TRBJ2-1 for the parts outside the CDR3, the full variable domain is DAGVTQSPTHLIKTRGQQVTLRCSPISGHKSVSWYQQVLGQGPQFIFQYYEKEERGRGNFPDRFSARQFPNYSSELNVNALLLGDSALYLCASIPAGGYNEQFFGPGTRLTVL.

This rearrangement joins TRBV25-1 to TRBJ1-2; perhaps TRBD1 as D (5 bases). This CDR3 has 15 residues. Germline V gene lookup returns CDR1 MGHDK and CDR2 SYGVNS. Trimming stripped 4 bases from V and 4 bases from J, with 16 bases between. The DNA for the CDR3 is TGTGCCAGCAGTGCCTCCTCGCGGGACGGCTATGGCTACACCTTC. It yields the protein CASSASSRDGYGYTF.

V usage is TRBV12-3 or TRBV12-4 and J usage is TRBJ2-7; 7 bases are shared with TRBD1. J lost 3 bases, V lost 6 bases, and 2 bases had no gene match. This CDR3 has 12 residues. The DNA for the CDR3 is TGTGCCAGCAGCCAGGGGGTCTACGAGCAGTACTTC. Translating it yields CASSQGVYEQYF.

The chain combines TRBV11-3 with TRBJ2-7; D may be TRBD1 (6 bases). V dropped 1 base and J dropped 2 bases, with 9 bases sitting between them. The CDR3 runs to 14 residues. CDR1 is SGHNT, CDR2 YENEEA, per germline. In DNA, the CDR3 is TGTGCCAGCAGCTTAGGTGGGGGCGCCTACGAGCAGTACTTC. Its translation is CASSLGGGAYEQYF.

This chain connects TRBV11-2 to TRBJ1-2, with a weak D call TRBD1 (6 bases). Trimming left V 5 bases short and J 7 bases short, with 11 bases between. Per the germline V gene, CDR1 is SGHAT and CDR2 is FQNNGV. CDR3 length: 12 amino acids. For the CDR3, the DNA is TGTGCCAGCAGCCCCGGGACAAGTGGCTACACCTTC. It encodes CASSPGTSGYTF.

The V call is TRBV3-1 (or the pseudogene TRBV3-2), the J call TRBJ1-2; no definite D call. Trimming removed 0 bases from V and 2 bases from J, with 4 bases in between. The germline V gene has CDR1 LGHDT and CDR2 YNNKEL (reference sequence). This CDR3 contains 13 residues. This chain's CDR3 is CASSQDRNYGYTF. As DNA, the CDR3 is TGTGCCAGCAGCCAAGATCGGAACTATGGCTACACCTTC.

Only a few counts were recorded for this clone. This chain joins TRBV11-2 and TRBJ1-3, with D perhaps matching TRBD1 (6 bases). The CDR3 consists of 16 residues. Germline V gives CDR1 SGHAT, CDR2 FQNNGV. The V end lost 6 bases, the J end lost 0 bases, and 15 bases lay between the germline ends. CDR3 loop: CASRLNTGSSGNTIYF. CDR3 nucleotide sequence: TGTGCCAGCAGGCTTAACACAGGGAGCTCTGGAAACACCATATATTTT. Full variable domain (remainder filled in from reference TRBV11-2 and TRBJ1-3): EAGVAQSPRYKIIEKRQSVAFWCNPISGHATLYWYQQILGQGPKLLIQFQNNGVVDDSQLPKDRFSAERLKGVDSTLKIQPAKLEDSAVYLCASRLNTGSSGNTIYFGEGSWLTVV.

J is TRBJ1-1 and V is TRBV7-9, with TRBD1 as a possible D gene (6 bases). Trimming shortened V by 5 bases and J by 4 bases, and 11 bases separated the two germline ends. Germline lookup yields CDR1 SEHNR and CDR2 FQNEAQ (reference sequence). CDR3 size: 13 residues. The CDR3 nucleotides read TGTGCCAGCAGCCATGGGGGCGTCACTGAAGCTTTCTTT. Translated: CASSHGGVTEAFF.